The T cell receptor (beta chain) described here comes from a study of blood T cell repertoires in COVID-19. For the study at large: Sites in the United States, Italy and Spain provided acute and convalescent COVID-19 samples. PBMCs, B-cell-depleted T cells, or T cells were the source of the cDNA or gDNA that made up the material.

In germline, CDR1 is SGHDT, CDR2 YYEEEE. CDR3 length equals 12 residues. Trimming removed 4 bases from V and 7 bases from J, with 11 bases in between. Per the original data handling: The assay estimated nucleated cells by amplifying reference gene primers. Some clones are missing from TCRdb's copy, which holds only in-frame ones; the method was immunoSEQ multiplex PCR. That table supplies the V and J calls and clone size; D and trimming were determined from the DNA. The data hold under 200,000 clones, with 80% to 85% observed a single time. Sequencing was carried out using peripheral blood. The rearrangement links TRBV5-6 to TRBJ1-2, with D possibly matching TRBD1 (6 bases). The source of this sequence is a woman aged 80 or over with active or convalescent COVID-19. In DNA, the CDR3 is TGTGCCAGCAGCCCGGGACATCTTGGCTACACCTTC. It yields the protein CASSPGHLGYTF. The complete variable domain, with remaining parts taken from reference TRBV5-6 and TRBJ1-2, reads DAGVTQSPTHLIKTRGQQVTLRCSPKSGHDTVSWYQQALGQGPQFIFQYYEEEERQRGNFPDRFSGHQFPNYSSELNVNALLLGDSALYLCASSPGHLGYTFGSGTRLTVV.